Shown below are 17 T cell receptor beta chains from a single sample sequenced in a study of cytomegalovirus exposure and HLA in healthy donors. This PCR relied on a set of 60 Vbeta primers and 13 Jbeta primers. Clones were sequenced by immunoSEQ multiplex PCR, and TCRdb holds only the in-frame ones, with some missing. Of about 140,000 clones listed, approximately 70% are singletons. Specimen: PBMCs. The source is a woman aged 60-75 years in good health and CMV-seropositive.

There are a few counts of this clone. The rearrangement uses TRBV2 and TRBJ2-5, with TRBD2 matching over 8 bases. Per the germline V gene, CDR1 is SNHLY and CDR2 is FYNNEI. The trim removed 4 bases at V and 6 bases at J, leaving 7 bases unmatched. The CDR3 is 14 residues long. The CDR3 protein is CASSGRGAGKTQYF. CDR3 DNA: TGTGCCAGCAGTGGGCGGGGGGCTGGGAAGACCCAGTACTTC.

The chain links TRBV5-1 to TRBJ2-4, with a possible D match to TRBD1 (5 bases). Germline V gives CDR1 SGHRS, CDR2 YFSETQ. V dropped 3 bases and J dropped 4 bases, with 14 bases sitting between them. This CDR3 comprises 15 residues. CDR3 in amino acids: CASSWGQGTKNIQYF. The CDR3 DNA reads TGCGCCAGCAGCTGGGGTCAGGGCACAAAAAACATTCAGTACTTC.

V gene TRBV29-1 combines with J gene TRBJ2-1; a possible D gene is TRBD2 (6 bases). Germline values: CDR1 SQVTM, CDR2 ANQGSEA. Trimming removed 3 bases from V and 15 bases from J, with 12 bases in between. The CDR3 has 10 amino acids. The CDR3 is CSVDKGAGFF. DNA of the CDR3: TGCAGCGTTGATAAGGGAGCGGGGTTCTTC.

The rearrangement uses TRBV5-1 and TRBJ2-5; no definite D call. CDR1 and CDR2 (germline): SGHRS, YFSETQ. There are 13 residues in the CDR3. Trimming shortened V by 4 bases and J by 0 bases, and 7 bases separated the two germline ends. This CDR3 reads CASSQTNQETQYF. The CDR3 DNA is TGCGCCAGCAGCCAGACAAACCAAGAGACCCAGTACTTC.

The chain is built from TRBV28 and TRBJ1-5, with D unresolved. V lost 5 bases, J lost 0 bases, and 11 bases lay in between. The CDR3 has 15 amino acids. Germline V gene sequence: CDR1 MDHEN, CDR2 SYDVKM. The CDR3 loop reads CASSPPGRSNQPQHF. CDR3 in DNA: TGTGCCAGCAGTCCTCCGGGTCGTAGCAATCAGCCCCAGCATTTT.

The chain has TRBV29-1 and TRBJ2-2; 7 nucleotides line up with TRBD1. CDR3 length: 13 residues. Trimming removed 7 bases from V and 1 base from J; junction bases left unmatched: 3. CDR1 and CDR2 from the germline V gene are SQVTM and ANQGSEA. The CDR3, as DNA: TGCAGCGGAGGGGGCTTGAACACCGGGGAGCTGTTTTTT. It codes for CSGGGLNTGELFF.

The V gene is TRBV28, the J gene TRBJ2-7, with 10 bases aligning to TRBD2. The length of the CDR3 is 15 residues. The V and J ends lost 6 bases and 3 bases, in that order; junction bases with no gene match: 8. CDR1 is MDHEN, CDR2 SYDVKM, per germline. The CDR3 nucleotides read TGTGCCAGCAGGACATCCGGGACTAGCGTCTACGAGCAGTACTTC. Translation: CASRTSGTSVYEQYF.

The chain combines TRBV7-8 with TRBJ1-1; D gene unclear. Germline assignment: CDR1 SGHVS and CDR2 FQNEAQ. This CDR3 is 13 amino acids long. The V and J ends lost 6 bases and 0 bases respectively, with 8 bases between them. CDR3 residues: CASSSVLNTEAFF. The CDR3 DNA reads TGTGCCAGCAGTTCAGTCCTGAACACTGAAGCTTTCTTT.

The chain joins TRBV5-1 to TRBJ1-3; TRBD1 matches at 7 bases. Per the germline V gene, CDR1 is SGHRS and CDR2 is YFSETQ. The CDR3 runs 14 residues. After removal of 5 bases from V and 4 bases from J, the junction contained 6 bases not matched to a gene. CDR3 nucleotides: TGCGCCAGCAGACGCGGGACAGCCGGAAACACCATATATTTT. Encoded protein: CASRRGTAGNTIYF. The full variable domain, its missing parts supplied by reference TRBV5-1 and TRBJ1-3, is KAGVTQTPRYLIKTRGQQVTLSCSPISGHRSVSWYQQTPGQGLQFLFEYFSETQRNKGNFPGRFSGRQFSNSRSEMNVSTLELGDSALYLCASRRGTAGNTIYFGEGSWLTVV.

This clone was recorded a few times. The rearrangement joins TRBV9 to TRBJ2-2; 7 bases align to TRBD2. Germline assignment: CDR1 SGDLS and CDR2 YYNGEE. The CDR3 is 17 residues long. J gave up 1 base and V 1 base, and 7 bases lay outside the gene matches. The CDR3 region is CASSVSGNELNTGELFF. For the CDR3, the DNA is TGTGCCAGCAGCGTAAGCGGGAACGAACTGAACACCGGGGAGCTGTTTTTT.

The genes are TRBV2 and TRBJ1-2, with 8 positions matching TRBD1. Germline V CDR1 and CDR2: SNHLY, FYNNEI. Trimming removed 8 bases from V and 5 bases from J; junction bases left unmatched: 7. The CDR3 sequence is 13 residues long. CDR3 nucleotide sequence: TGTGCCAGCGGGTACAGGGGGAATTATGGCTACACCTTC. This codes for CASGYRGNYGYTF. Full variable domain (missing parts from reference TRBV2 and TRBJ1-2): EPEVTQTPSHQVTQMGQEVILRCVPISNHLYFYWYRQILGQKVEFLVSFYNNEISEKSEIFDDQFSVERPDGSNFTLKIRSTKLEDSAMYFCASGYRGNYGYTFGSGTRLTVV.

This clone was detected only a few times. The rearrangement uses TRBV19 and TRBJ2-3, with D uncertain. Trimming shortened V by 1 base and J by 8 bases, and 13 bases separated the two germline ends. This CDR3 contains 14 residues. Per the germline V gene, CDR1 is LNHDA and CDR2 is SQIVND (reference sequence). Here the CDR3 DNA reads TGTGCCAGTAGTATAGTACAGACCTCAGGTACGCAGTATTTT. This codes for CASSIVQTSGTQYF.

The chain couples TRBV4-1 to TRBJ2-7; TRBD2 aligns across 11 bases. CDR1 and CDR2 (germline): MGHRA, YSYEKL. CDR3 length equals 17 residues. The ends lost 0 bases at V and 5 bases at J; junction bases unmatched: 9. Written as DNA, the CDR3 is TGCGCCAGCAGCCAAGAGGTAGCGGGAGGGCCGAATGACGAGCAGTACTTC. It encodes CASSQEVAGGPNDEQYF.

V is TRBV5-1 and J is TRBJ2-3; 9 bases fit TRBD1. The CDR3 totals 15 residues. Germline trimming cut 0 bases from V and 3 bases from J; bases unmatched to any gene: 2. The germline CDR1 and CDR2 sequences are SGHRS and YFSETQ. The CDR3 sequence is CASSLDRGRTDTQYF. DNA of the CDR3: TGCGCCAGCAGCTTGGACAGGGGGCGAACAGATACGCAGTATTTT. Full variable domain (remainder filled in from reference TRBV5-1 and TRBJ2-3): KAGVTQTPRYLIKTRGQQVTLSCSPISGHRSVSWYQQTPGQGLQFLFEYFSETQRNKGNFPGRFSGRQFSNSRSEMNVSTLELGDSALYLCASSLDRGRTDTQYFGPGTRLTVL.

Turning to this clone: At one boundary the junction diverges from the germline segment, which might be a read error. The chain carries TRBV5-1 and TRBJ1-1; D remains unclear. CDR1 and CDR2 from the germline V gene are SGHRS and YFSETQ. This CDR3 is 14 amino acids long. CDR3: CASTLGSGNTEAFF. The CDR3 nucleotides are TGCGCCAGCACCTTGGGATCGGGGAACACTGAAGCTTTCTTT.

This chain uses TRBV30 with TRBJ2-7; 7 nucleotides agree with TRBD2. Unmatched junction bases numbered 4, after V lost 2 bases and J lost 0 bases. Germline CDR1 reads GTSNPN; CDR2 reads SVGIG (reference sequence). The CDR3 is 14 amino acids. The CDR3 DNA sequence: TGTGCCTGGAGTATGGGCGGGAGCTCCTACGAGCAGTACTTC. The encoded protein is CAWSMGGSSYEQYF.

This clone was seen only a few times. V gene TRBV7-9 combines with J gene TRBJ1-1; D is undetermined. Germline V gives CDR1 SEHNR, CDR2 FQNEAQ (reference sequence). Between the trimmed V and J ends, which lost 5 bases and 1 base, there was a span of 11 bases. The CDR3 consists of 14 residues. The CDR3: CASSRAGGNTEAFF. CDR3 nucleotides: TGTGCCAGCAGCAGGGCGGGAGGGAACACTGAAGCTTTCTTT.